Each of the 9 T cell receptor beta chains below was sequenced from the same sample in a study of identical twins (dated by TCRdb to the mid-2010s). Receptor amplification or capture employed 5' RACE. Sequenced on an Illumina HiSeq 2000. The public reads were run again by TCRdb, first through fastp at Q25 and then through MiXCR, and only productive beta chains were kept. Each CDR3 protein appears once, grouped with its most common genes and DNA. This sample holds 1.5 million to 2 million distinct CDR3 sequences; around 29% were observed only once. The ten largest account for approximately 0.29% of the sample. The sample taken for sequencing was cord blood. All receptors come from a newborn girl in good health.

This chain links TRBV25-1 with TRBJ2-7, with TRBD2 identical over 10 bases. This CDR3 has 16 residues. Germline V CDR1 and CDR2: MGHDK, SYGVNS. The J segment lost 2 bases and the V segment lost 4 bases, leaving 8 bases of the junction unmatched. CDR3 region: CASSVPSGRKTYEQYF. The CDR3 coding sequence is TGTGCCAGCAGTGTCCCTAGCGGGAGAAAAACCTACGAGCAGTACTTC.

The chain is built from TRBV7-7 and TRBJ2-1, with a weak D call TRBD1 (5 bases). Germline-derived CDR1 and CDR2 are SSHAT and FNYEAQ (reference sequence). The CDR3 sequence is 14 residues long. V lost 0 bases and J lost 8, with 11 bases in between. The CDR3 sequence: CASSLAQGSYEQFF. The CDR3 DNA is TGTGCCAGCAGCTTAGCGCAGGGTAGTTATGAGCAGTTCTTC.

In its sample, this clonotype was seen a few times. The J gene is TRBJ2-4, the V gene TRBV7-9, with 13 positions matching TRBD2. The V segment lost 1 base and the J segment 0 bases; nucleotides outside the gene matches: 3. This CDR3 spans 18 amino acids. Germline CDR1 reads SEHNR; CDR2 reads FQNEAQ (reference sequence). For the CDR3, the DNA is TGTGCCAGCAGCTTAGGACTAGCGGGGGGCGTAGCCAAAAACATTCAGTACTTC. Translated: CASSLGLAGGVAKNIQYF.

The rearrangement uses TRBV25-1 and TRBJ2-5, with D hard to call. Germline CDR1 is MGHDK and CDR2 is SYGVNS. Trimming left V 7 bases short and J 11 bases short, with 26 bases between. The CDR3 covers 15 residues. CDR3: CASTPLGDVYNEQYF. The CDR3 coding sequence is TGTGCCAGCACCCCTCTAGGTGATGTCTACAATGAGCAGTACTTC.

The rearrangement links TRBV20-1 to TRBJ2-3; a possible D gene is TRBD1 (5 bases). With 5 bases removed from V and 0 bases from J, the gap between germline ends came to 6 bases. CDR1 is DFQATT, CDR2 SNEGSKA, per germline (reference sequence). The CDR3 has 12 amino acids. CDR3 amino acids: CSADSSTDTQYF. Written as DNA, the CDR3 is TGCAGTGCTGACAGTAGCACAGATACGCAGTATTTT.

This clonotype appeared once. A read error may explain this, as a much larger clone is one base away. This chain uses TRBV5-1 with TRBJ2-1; TRBD2 agrees at 8 bases. CDR1 SGHRS and CDR2 YFSETQ come from the germline V gene. The CDR3 is 17 residues long. The CDR3 DNA sequence: TGCACCAGCAGCTTGGCCAGGCTAGCGGGTCATCCCAATGAGCAGTTCTTC. It yields the protein CTSSLARLAGHPNEQFF. The full variable domain, with the rest looked up from reference TRBV5-1 and TRBJ2-1, is KAGVTQTPRYLIKTRGQQVTLSCSPISGHRSVSWYQQTPGQGLQFLFEYFSETQRNKGNFPGRFSGRQFSNSRSEMNVSTLELGDSALYLCTSSLARLAGHPNEQFFGPGTRLTVL.

V is TRBV27 and J is TRBJ2-1, with TRBD2 identical over 8 bases. The CDR3 length is 16 residues. Germline V gene data show CDR1 as MNHEY and CDR2 as SMNVEV (reference sequence). With 2 bases clipped from V and 4 bases from J, the junction kept 7 bases outside the gene matches. The CDR3 loop is CASSLRREASYNEQFF. CDR3 nucleotide sequence: TGTGCCAGCAGTTTAAGGCGGGAGGCGTCTTACAATGAGCAGTTCTTC.

The chain carries TRBV28 and TRBJ2-5; unclear D gene. This CDR3 comprises 15 residues. Germline V gives CDR1 MDHEN, CDR2 SYDVKM. V lost 4 bases and J 4 bases, leaving 16 bases between the germline ends. The chain's CDR3 is CASSSVNGSPETQYF. Here the CDR3 DNA reads TGTGCCAGCAGTTCAGTAAACGGCAGCCCAGAGACCCAGTACTTC.

V usage is TRBV24-1 and J usage is TRBJ2-3; 8 bases agree with TRBD1. CDR1 and CDR2 from the germline V gene are KGHDR and SFDVKD. The CDR3 loop spans 15 amino acids. Trimming at V came to 6 bases and at J to 2 bases, leaving 6 bases not matched to a gene. In nucleotides, the CDR3 is TGTGCCACCAGTCCCGGCAGGGGGCACACAGATACGCAGTATTTT. It translates to CATSPGRGHTDTQYF.